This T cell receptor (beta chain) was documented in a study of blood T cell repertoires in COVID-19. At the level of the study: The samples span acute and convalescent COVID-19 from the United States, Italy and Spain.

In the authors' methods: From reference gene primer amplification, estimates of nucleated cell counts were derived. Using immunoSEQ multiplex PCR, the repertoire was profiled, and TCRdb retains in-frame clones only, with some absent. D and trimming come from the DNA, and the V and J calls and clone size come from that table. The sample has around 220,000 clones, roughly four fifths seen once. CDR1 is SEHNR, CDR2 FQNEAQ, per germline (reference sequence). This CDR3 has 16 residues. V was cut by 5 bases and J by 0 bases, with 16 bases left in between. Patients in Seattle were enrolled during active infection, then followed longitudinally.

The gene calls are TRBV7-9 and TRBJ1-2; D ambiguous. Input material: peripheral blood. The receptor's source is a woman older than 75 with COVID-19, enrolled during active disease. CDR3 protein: CASSPNGGGTNYGYTF. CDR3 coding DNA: TGTGCCAGCAGCCCTAATGGAGGCGGGACTAACTATGGCTACACCTTC.